These T cell receptor beta chains were read from a single sample in a study of T cell responses to AZD1222 COVID-19 vaccine. Sequencing was performed with immunoSEQ multiplex PCR; in TCRdb, only in-frame clones are kept and a portion is missing. The table records around 120,000 clones, about 90% of them present only once. This sample comprised peripheral blood, obtained on day 0 of MenACWY control vaccination. These receptors all come from an adult in good health. Each CDR3 is given with its conserved first and last residue. The order of the fields is J gene, clone size, D gene, V gene, CDR3 protein, CDR3 DNA. D genes are given only for firm matches. The size field is filled for only some rows; it gives once, few, many or a size class.

TRBJ2-7,.,.,TRBV18,CASSPPIGGGEQYF,TGTGCCAGCTCACCACCAATTGGGGGCGGCGAGCAGTACTTC
TRBJ2-4,.,.,TRBV29-1,CSVYTGGLAKNIQYF,TGCAGCGTATACACTGGCGGACTAGCCAAAAACATTCAGTACTTC
TRBJ2-2,.,.,TRBV6-1,CASSEYNHRELFF,TGTGCCAGCAGTGAATACAATCACCGGGAGCTGTTTTTT
TRBJ2-7,.,.,TRBV5-1,CASSLAGPPYEQYF,TGCGCCAGCAGCTTGGCTGGGCCCCCCTACGAGCAGTACTTC
TRBJ2-4,.,.,TRBV5-1,CASGQGGSIAKNIQYF,TGCGCCAGCGGTCAGGGTGGTAGCATAGCCAAAAACATTCAGTACTTC
TRBJ1-2,.,.,TRBV7-9,CASSLGSERLNRGYTF,TGTGCCAGCAGCTTAGGATCGGAGCGGTTGAATCGTGGCTACACCTTC
TRBJ2-7,.,.,TRBV12-3/TRBV12-4,CASSPYRRFPYF,TGTGCCAGCAGTCCCTACCGACGGTTTCCGTACTTC
TRBJ1-1,.,TRBD1,TRBV19,CASSPGTGSNTEAFF,TGTGCCAGTAGTCCAGGGACAGGGTCCAACACTGAAGCTTTCTTT
TRBJ2-7,few,TRBD1,TRBV4-1,CASSQSGTGNYEQYF,TGCGCCAGCAGCCAATCCGGGACAGGGAACTACGAGCAGTACTTC
TRBJ2-6,.,.,TRBV6-1,CASSEDQGSGANVLTF,TGTGCCAGCAGTGAGGATCAGGGCTCTGGGGCCAACGTCCTGACTTTC
TRBJ1-2,once,.,TRBV11-2,CASSYRSGYTF,TGTGCCAGCAGTTATCGTTCTGGCTACACCTTC
TRBJ2-7,.,.,TRBV19,CASSISLGPYSYEQYF,TGTGCCAGTAGTATAAGCCTGGGACCATACTCCTACGAGCAGTACTTC
TRBJ2-1,.,.,TRBV4-1,CASSQVIVNNEQFF,TGCGCCAGCAGCCAAGTGATAGTTAACAATGAGCAGTTCTTC
TRBJ2-1,.,TRBD2,TRBV28,CASSLLGPSGESYNEQFF,TGTGCCAGCAGTTTATTGGGCCCCAGCGGGGAATCCTACAATGAGCAGTTCTTC
TRBJ1-5,.,.,TRBV2,CASTRGSNQPQHF,TGTGCCAGCACCCGGGGAAGCAATCAGCCCCAGCATTTT
TRBJ2-7,.,.,TRBV5-4,CASSLIGRRATYEQYF,TGTGCCAGCAGCCTCATAGGGAGGCGGGCCACCTACGAGCAGTACTTC
TRBJ2-7,.,.,TRBV6-1,CASSEASEQYF,TGTGCCAGCAGTGAAGCAAGCGAGCAGTACTTC
TRBJ2-7,.,.,TRBV5-4,CASSSDWTDYEQYF,TGTGCCAGCAGCTCAGATTGGACGGATTACGAGCAGTACTTC
TRBJ2-7,.,TRBD1,TRBV10-1,CASSSGQGHEQYF,TGCGCCAGCAGCTCGGGACAGGGCCACGAGCAGTACTTC
TRBJ1-2,.,.,TRBV29-1,CSGRTYYGYTF,TGCAGCGGACGGACATACTATGGCTACACCTTC
TRBJ2-1,.,TRBD2,TRBV18,CASSTGLAGSYNEQFF,TGTGCCAGCTCAACGGGACTAGCGGGATCCTACAATGAGCAGTTCTTC
TRBJ2-7,.,.,TRBV6-4,CASSAQDGDSYEQYF,TGTGCCAGCAGTGCACAAGATGGTGACTCCTACGAGCAGTACTTC
TRBJ2-7,.,TRBD2,TRBV30,CAWGGTSGRSEQYF,TGTGCCTGGGGGGGGACTAGCGGGAGATCTGAGCAGTACTTC
TRBJ2-2,once,.,TRBV9,CASSSTVSGELFF,TGTGCCAGCAGCTCGACAGTCTCCGGGGAGCTGTTTTTT
TRBJ1-1,.,.,TRBV19,CASSMDGRRGMNTEAFF,TGTGCCAGTAGTATGGATGGCCGTCGGGGAATGAACACTGAAGCTTTCTTT
TRBJ2-2,once,.,TRBV19,CASTLDGELFF,TGTGCCAGTACCCTTGACGGGGAGCTGTTTTTT
TRBJ2-5,once,TRBD2,TRBV20-1,CSASGTSGRPAETQYF,TGCAGTGCTAGTGGGACTAGCGGGAGGCCTGCCGAGACCCAGTACTTC
TRBJ2-1,once,TRBD2,TRBV18,CASSPPRLAGGTYNEQFF,TGTGCCAGCTCACCACCCAGACTAGCGGGAGGGACCTACAATGAGCAGTTCTTC
TRBJ1-2,.,TRBD1,TRBV2,CASTKLPGTEVYYGYTF,TGTGCCAGCACAAAGCTACCCGGGACAGAGGTTTACTATGGCTACACCTTC
TRBJ2-7,.,TRBD2,TRBV27,CASSFAGAYEQYF,TGTGCCAGCAGTTTCGCGGGAGCCTACGAGCAGTACTTC
TRBJ2-3,.,.,TRBV28,CASSPGELVNTQYF,TGTGCCAGCAGTCCAGGGGAACTAGTTAATACGCAGTATTTT
TRBJ1-3,.,.,TRBV4-1,CASSQDRFSGNTIYF,TGCGCCAGCAGCCAAGACCGCTTCTCTGGAAACACCATATATTTT
TRBJ1-6,.,.,TRBV27,CASSLSGRERSPLHF,TGTGCCAGCAGTTTATCGGGAAGGGAGCGCTCACCCCTCCACTTT
TRBJ2-2,.,.,TRBV27,CASSLSSGRIPNTGELFF,TGTGCCAGCAGTTTATCCTCTGGACGGATCCCGAACACCGGGGAGCTGTTTTTT
TRBJ1-1,.,.,TRBV4-1,CASSLGPPWGTEAFF,TGCGCCAGCAGCCTCGGTCCACCCTGGGGGACTGAAGCTTTCTTT
TRBJ2-4,.,TRBD1,TRBV19,CASSIKGQGQAKNIQYF,TGTGCCAGTAGTATTAAGGGACAGGGGCAGGCCAAAAACATTCAGTACTTC
TRBJ1-6,.,TRBD1,TRBV30,CAWGGDRISPLHF,TGTGCCTGGGGAGGGGACAGGATATCACCCCTCCACTTT
TRBJ2-7,.,.,TRBV24-1,CATSDPGTPYEQYF,TGTGCCACCAGTGACCCCGGGACTCCTTACGAGCAGTACTTC
TRBJ1-3,.,.,TRBV28,CASSSGDPAGNTIYF,TGTGCCAGCAGTTCTGGGGATCCGGCTGGAAACACCATATATTTT
TRBJ1-5,.,TRBD1,TRBV30,CAWSLGTGGFQPQHF,TGTGCCTGGAGCCTAGGGACAGGGGGTTTTCAGCCCCAGCATTTT
TRBJ1-2,.,TRBD1,TRBV20-1,CSASRDRVSYGYTF,TGCAGTGCTAGTAGGGACAGAGTATCTTATGGCTACACCTTC
TRBJ1-1,.,.,TRBV12-3/TRBV12-4,CASSPGSEAFF,TGTGCCAGCAGCCCGGGTTCGGAAGCTTTCTTT
TRBJ1-4,.,.,TRBV30,CAWSGGESVNEKLFF,TGTGCCTGGAGTGGGGGGGAAAGCGTTAATGAAAAACTGTTTTTT
TRBJ2-7,.,.,TRBV7-3,CASSPGLRSEQYF,TGTGCCAGCAGCCCCGGGTTGAGGTCGGAGCAGTACTTC